Sequencing of this T cell receptor (beta chain) was carried out in a study of blood T cells in healthy people across ages. A sample-barcoded 5' primer and a J-beta primer mix were used in a second PCR of about 7 to 12 cycles. Sequencing of every sample gave 2.5 million or more CDR3-containing paired-end reads. TCRdb fed the 5' RACE reads into MiXCR, producing one record per CDR3 protein. Among 540,000 or so distinct CDR3 sequences listed, 24% were seen once. Study-level points and caveats: CMV status of donors was not determined, possibly confounding expanded clonotype changes. One million T cells yielded diversity estimates that were considered underestimates.

A minimum of 6 micrograms of total RNA was extracted per sample. CDR1 SGHAT and CDR2 FQNNGV come from the germline V gene. The junction had 6 bases not matched to a gene; V was cut back by 3 bases and J by 7 bases. CDR3 length: 14 residues. Points on this clonotype: Its antigen is as yet unknown.

These data were also reused for a study on T cells of mothers and their children.

The sequenced sample was blood. The sequence came from a boy aged 10-17 years in good health. This chain joins TRBV11-2 and TRBJ2-4, with TRBD2 matching 7 bases. The CDR3 nucleotides are TGTGCCAGCAGCTTCATGGTGGGGGGGAACATTCAGTACTTC. Translation: CASSFMVGGNIQYF.